The T cell receptor beta chain under discussion was sequenced for a study of blood T cell repertoires in COVID-19. Study information: From the United States, Italy and Spain came samples of acute and convalescent COVID-19.

Authors' processing steps: Amplified reference gene primers provided the basis for estimating nucleated cell counts. The assay was immunoSEQ multiplex PCR, and TCRdb's table has in-frame clones only and misses some. V and J calls and clone size are given by that table; D and trimming were obtained from the DNA. The table records 200,000 to 300,000 clones, around 89% of them present only once. V lost 0 bases, J lost 1 base, and 24 bases stayed unmatched. The CDR3 is 23 amino acids. The germline gives CDR1 SGDLS, CDR2 YYNGEE. This clone was observed once. The sequence derives from a man between 60 and 75 years old who had recovered from COVID-19. This chain uses TRBV9 with TRBJ1-1, with 10 nucleotides matching TRBD1. The sample consisted of peripheral blood. The DNA of the CDR3 is TGTGCCAGCAGCGTAGCTGCTTTGGGACAGGGGCCTCCGGGCCGGGGGTGGAACACTGAAGCTTTCTTT. This gives the protein CASSVAALGQGPPGRGWNTEAFF.